This T cell receptor (beta chain) was sequenced during a study of T cell clonality in common variable immunodeficiency. Regarding the study as a whole: Common variable immunodeficiency TCR beta sequences reportedly had fewer deletions and N-nucleotide insertions.

This clone occurred many times. Antigen specificity is unknown. The read terminates 3 residues before the CDR3 end, so the remaining end is supplied by the germline J gene. Libraries were prepared by immunoSEQ multiplex PCR; TCRdb keeps only in-frame clonotypes and omits some of them. The sample is made up of 25,000 to 35,000 clones, none counted only once. CDR1 GTSNPN and CDR2 SVGIG come from the germline V gene (reference sequence). The V end was cut by 2 bases, the J end by 5 bases, with 17 bases between. The CDR3 runs 15 residues. Sequencing was done on a sample of peripheral blood mononuclear cells. This receptor was taken from a human donor with common variable immunodeficiency. The J gene is TRBJ2-3, the V gene TRBV30, with TRBD1 as a possible D gene (6 bases). CDR3 region: CAWSRARGTKDTQYF. CDR3 bases read: TGTGCCTGGAGTAGGGCCAGGGGTACTAAAGATACG. Using reference TRBV30 and TRBJ2-3 for the parts outside the CDR3, the full variable domain is SQTIHQWPATLVQPVGSPLSLECTVEGTSNPNLYWYRQAAGRGLQLLFYSVGIGQISSEVPQNLSASRPQDRQFILSSKKLLLSDSGFYLCAWSRARGTKDTQYFGPGTRLTVL.